Listed here are 25 T cell receptor beta chains from one sample, sequenced in a study of T cell repertoires in cytomegalovirus infection. The antigens these receptors bind are not known. TCRdb reanalysed the reads using MiXCR and keeps one entry per CDR3 protein. This sample carries 700,000 to 950,000 distinct CDR3 sequences, 32% of them seen once, and the ten largest clones take approximately 13%. The sample was cultured CD8+ T cells from PBMCs, taken from culture after CMV antigen stimulation. The receptors shown here come from a human donor in good health (CMV status not recorded). Some clones in this sample may be carry-over from other donors' samples.

The chain uses TRBV27 and TRBJ2-1; TRBD1 aligns across 9 bases. From germline, CDR1 is MNHEY and CDR2 SMNVEV (reference sequence). V lost 3 bases to trimming and J lost 8 bases; unmatched junction nucleotides: 8. The CDR3 covers 15 residues. The CDR3 loop reads CASSFPGQGIYEQFF. CDR3 DNA sequence: TGTGCCAGCAGTTTCCCGGGACAGGGCATCTATGAGCAGTTCTTC.

The chain links TRBV7-9 to TRBJ1-2; 10 nucleotides line up with TRBD1. CDR1 is SEHNR and CDR2 is FQNEAQ in the germline V gene (reference sequence). The CDR3 loop spans 14 amino acids. V lost 8 bases, J lost 3 bases, and 6 bases stayed unmatched. Here the CDR3 DNA reads TGTGCCAGCGGTGGGACAGGGGTAGACTATGGCTACACCTTC. Its protein is CASGGTGVDYGYTF.

This clonotype was detected once. Relative to the germline gene, one junction end is altered; a read error may explain this. The V gene is TRBV13, the J gene TRBJ1-2; 7 nucleotides agree with TRBD1. The CDR3 is made up of 14 amino acids. CDR1 is PRHDT, CDR2 FYEKMQ, per germline (reference sequence). CDR3: CASSLFKGAFGYAF. DNA for the CDR3: TGTGCCAGCAGCTTATTTAAGGGGGCTTTTGGCTACGCCTTC.

The sample holds a few counts of this clonotype. The chain uses TRBV29-1 and TRBJ2-3, with D perhaps TRBD2 (7 bases). This CDR3 comprises 13 residues. Germline V gene sequence: CDR1 SQVTM, CDR2 ANQGSEA. The V and J ends lost 8 bases and 0 bases respectively, with 12 bases between them. CDR3 residues: CSLGGGSTDTQYF. The CDR3 DNA is TGCAGCTTAGGGGGGGGGAGCACAGATACGCAGTATTTT.

The V call is TRBV2, the J call TRBJ1-1, with D tentatively TRBD1 (6 bases). V lost 8 bases to trimming and J lost 8 bases, with 27 bases between them. The CDR3 is 16 residues long. Germline V gene data show CDR1 as SNHLY and CDR2 as FYNNEI. The CDR3 nucleotides are TGTGCCAGCGGAGTCTCCCCAGAGGGGGGGGAAAGAGAAGCTTTCTTT. This gives the protein CASGVSPEGGEREAFF.

The chain links TRBV5-1 to TRBJ1-6, with a possible D match to TRBD1 (6 bases). Trimming took 1 base from V and 8 from J, leaving 19 bases between them. The CDR3 runs 17 residues. Germline lookup yields CDR1 SGHRS and CDR2 YFSETQ. CDR3 region: CASSLTTGSDPYSPLHF. For the CDR3, the DNA is TGCGCCAGCAGCTTGACAACAGGGTCTGACCCTTATTCACCCCTCCACTTT.

V and J are TRBV5-1 and TRBJ2-5, with D maybe TRBD2 (6 bases). The CDR3 extends over 15 amino acids. V lost 1 base, J lost 2 bases, and 12 bases lay in between. The germline V gene encodes CDR1 SGHRS and CDR2 YFSETQ. In nucleotides, the CDR3 is TGCGCCAGCAGCTTGCCGGACTACGTTCAAGAGACCCAGTACTTC. This gives the protein CASSLPDYVQETQYF.

This clonotype occurred a few times. The chain carries TRBV7-9 and TRBJ2-1; D unresolved. CDR3 length equals 14 residues. V was cut by 8 bases and J by 7 bases, with 18 bases left in between. The V gene's germline CDR1 is SEHNR and CDR2 FQNEAQ (reference sequence). In DNA form, the CDR3 reads TGTGCCAGCGCCGCGGCCAACTATAGGAATGAGCAGTTCTTC. As protein: CASAAANYRNEQFF.

Of note for this clonotype: No conserved phenylalanine or tryptophan ends this CDR3, so it is likely a read error. The genes are TRBV7-9 and TRBJ1-1; tentatively, D is TRBD1 (5 bases). With 5 bases removed from V and 0 bases from J, the gap between germline ends came to 28 bases. Germline V CDR1 and CDR2: SEHNR, FQNEAQ (reference sequence). The CDR3 consists of 20 residues. This chain's CDR3 is CASSANIGISGGALNTEAFL. As DNA, the CDR3 is TGTGCCAGCAGCGCCAACATAGGGATAAGTGGAGGGGCCCTGAACACTGAAGCTTTCCTT.

The chain has TRBV11-2 and TRBJ2-3; 10 bases fit TRBD2. With 6 bases clipped from V and 0 bases from J, the junction kept 3 bases outside the gene matches. The CDR3 covers 15 residues. CDR1 is SGHAT, CDR2 FQNNGV, per germline. The CDR3 loop reads CASRTSGLSTDTQYF. The CDR3 region has the DNA TGTGCCAGCAGGACTAGCGGGCTGAGCACAGATACGCAGTATTTT.

The chain is built from TRBV6-5 and TRBJ2-1, with 10 bases fitting TRBD2. The J segment lost 7 bases and the V segment lost 8 bases, leaving 8 bases of the junction unmatched. This CDR3 is 14 amino acids long. Germline loops: CDR1 MNHEY, CDR2 SVGAGI. The CDR3 coding sequence is TGTGCCAGCCAGCAGGGACTAGCGAGGAATGAGCAGTTCTTC. Translation: CASQQGLARNEQFF.

Here the CDR3 DNA reads TGCGCCAGCAGCCAACAACAGTCTGTAGGCGGGGAGCTGTTTTTT. Protein sequence: CASSQQQSVGGELFF. V and J are TRBV4-3 and TRBJ2-2; no clear D gene. The germline V gene has CDR1 LGHNA and CDR2 YSLEER. V lost 2 bases and J lost 7, with 14 bases in between. This CDR3 has 15 amino acids.

The chain uses TRBV27 and TRBJ2-7; tentative D call: TRBD2 (6 bases). V was clipped by 11 bases and J by 2 bases, with 22 bases between them. Germline-derived CDR1 and CDR2 are MNHEY and SMNVEV (reference sequence). The CDR3 is made up of 15 amino acids. CDR3 in amino acids: CALSTRGRRAYEQYV. CDR3 coding DNA: TGTGCCCTCTCCACACGGGGTCGGAGGGCCTACGAGCAGTACGTC.

The chain is built from TRBV6-2 or TRBV6-3 and TRBJ2-6; 8 bases are shared with TRBD2. Looked up from germline, CDR1 is MNHEY and CDR2 is SVGEGT. The length of the CDR3 is 18 residues. V trimming: 4 bases; J trimming: 4 bases; junction bases outside the gene matches: 12. The CDR3 is CASSWGTRPYVGANVLTF. The CDR3 nucleotides are TGTGCCAGCAGTTGGGGGACTAGGCCCTATGTGGGGGCCAACGTCCTGACTTTC.

This clonotype came up many times. CDR3: CASSPWDVSSYNEQFF. CDR3 DNA sequence: TGTGCCAGCAGCCCCTGGGACGTTTCCTCCTACAATGAGCAGTTCTTC. The rearrangement joins TRBV11-2 to TRBJ2-1; the D gene could be TRBD1 or TRBD2 (5 bases each). Trimming took 5 bases from V and 0 from J, leaving 14 bases between them. Germline V gene sequence: CDR1 SGHAT, CDR2 FQNNGV. The CDR3 runs 16 residues.

This clonotype was found many times. This chain joins TRBV7-2 and TRBJ2-7; D possibly corresponds to TRBD1 (5 bases). CDR3 size: 14 residues. V gave up 1 base and J gave up 5 bases, with 12 bases separating them. CDR1 is SGHTA and CDR2 is FQGNSA in the germline V gene. CDR3 sequence: CASSLVAGRDEQYF. Here the CDR3 DNA reads TGTGCCAGCAGCTTAGTGGCAGGCAGGGACGAGCAGTACTTC.

Worth noting for this clonotype: A much more abundant neighbour one base away suggests this may be a read error. The CDR3 bases are TGTGCCAGCACCCGGGACAGCGACAAAGAGCAGTTCTTC. Amino acids: CASTRDSDKEQFF. V and J are TRBV7-6 and TRBJ2-1; TRBD1 matches at 7 bases. CDR3 length: 13 residues. Germline CDR1 reads SGHVS; CDR2 reads FNYEAQ. The full variable domain, with the rest looked up from reference TRBV7-6 and TRBJ2-1, is GAGVSQSPRYKVTKRGQDVALRCDPISGHVSLYWYRQALGQGPEFLTYFNYEAQQDKSGLPNDRFSAERPEGSISTLTIQRTEQRDSAMYRCASTRDSDKEQFFGPGTRLTVL.

The chain combines TRBV9 with TRBJ1-5, with D perhaps matching TRBD1 (5 bases). V lost 2 bases to trimming and J lost 2 bases, with 11 bases between them. CDR1 SGDLS and CDR2 YYNGEE come from the germline V gene. CDR3 length equals 15 residues. Here the CDR3 reads CASSVGGVGNQPQHF. The CDR3 region has the DNA TGTGCCAGCAGCGTCGGGGGGGTAGGCAATCAGCCCCAGCATTTT.

This clonotype was observed at least ten times. This chain uses TRBV6-1 with TRBJ1-2; 10 bases map to TRBD1. This CDR3 comprises 18 residues. J gave up 0 bases and V 3 bases, and 10 bases lay outside the gene matches. Looked up from germline, CDR1 is MNHNS and CDR2 is SASEGT. CDR3 residues: CASSEVIGTGAANYGYTF. The CDR3 DNA sequence: TGTGCCAGCAGTGAGGTAATCGGGACAGGGGCTGCTAACTATGGCTACACCTTC.

This chain joins TRBV12-3 or TRBV12-4 and TRBJ2-1; tentatively, D is TRBD2 (6 bases). The CDR3 loop spans 13 amino acids. V lost 5 bases and J 6 bases, leaving 11 bases between the germline ends. The CDR3 DNA follows: TGTGCCAGCAGTCAATGGGGGGTCAATGAGCAGTTCTTC. Amino acid sequence: CASSQWGVNEQFF.

This clonotype was picked up a small number of times. The rearrangement joins TRBV4-1 to TRBJ1-1; D may be TRBD1 (5 bases). The CDR3 length is 14 residues. CDR1 MGHRA and CDR2 YSYEKL come from the germline V gene. The V gene lost 2 bases and the J gene lost 7 bases, with 14 bases spanning the gap. For the CDR3, the DNA is TGCGCCAGCAGCCAACCTAGGTCGGGGCTTGAAGCTTTCTTT. Its protein is CASSQPRSGLEAFF.

V is TRBV6-6 and J is TRBJ2-6; 9 bases agree with TRBD1. The CDR3 sequence is 16 residues long. The germline V gene has CDR1 MNHNY and CDR2 SVGAGI (reference sequence). With V trimmed by 6 bases and J by 2 bases, 5 bases remained unmatched. CDR3 nucleotide sequence: TGTGCCAGCAGCCCGGGACAGGGCCCTGGGGCCAACGTCCTGACTTTC. Translating it yields CASSPGQGPGANVLTF.

This sequence joins TRBV7-9 and TRBJ1-4; 11 positions match TRBD1. V lost 5 bases to trimming and J lost 9 bases; unmatched junction nucleotides: 11. Per germline, CDR1 SEHNR and CDR2 FQNEAQ (reference sequence). The CDR3 has 16 amino acids. The CDR3 is CASSPSDRGRGQKLFF. CDR3 in DNA: TGTGCCAGCAGCCCTTCGGACAGGGGGCGCGGGCAAAAACTGTTTTTT.

In nucleotides, the CDR3 is TGTGCCAGCCGGCGGGGGCAAGAGACCCAGTACTTC. Its translation is CASRRGQETQYF. The V call is TRBV5-4, the J call TRBJ2-5; 7 positions match TRBD2. The CDR3 is 12 residues long. CDR1 is SGHNT, CDR2 YYREEE, per germline (reference sequence). V dropped 7 bases and J dropped 2; count of bases not matched to a gene: 2.

This clonotype has only a few counts. This sequence joins TRBV4-2 and TRBJ1-5; D is unclear. This CDR3 is built from 14 residues. Trimming pared 5 bases from V and 8 bases from J, leaving 16 bases between. The germline V gene encodes CDR1 LGHNA and CDR2 YNFKEQ. Written as DNA, the CDR3 is TGTGCCAGCAGCATGACCGCCGAAGAGGAGCCCCAGCATTTT. Its protein is CASSMTAEEEPQHF.